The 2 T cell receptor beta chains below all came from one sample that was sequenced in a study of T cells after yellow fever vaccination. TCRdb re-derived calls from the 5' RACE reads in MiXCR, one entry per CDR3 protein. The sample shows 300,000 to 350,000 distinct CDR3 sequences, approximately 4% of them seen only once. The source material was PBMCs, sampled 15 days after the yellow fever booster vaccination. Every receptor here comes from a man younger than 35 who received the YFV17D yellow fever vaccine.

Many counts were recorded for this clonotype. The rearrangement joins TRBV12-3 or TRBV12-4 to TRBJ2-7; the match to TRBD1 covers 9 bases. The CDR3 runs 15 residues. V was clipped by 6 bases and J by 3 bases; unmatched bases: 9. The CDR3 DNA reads TGTGCCAGCAGCCTCGGGACAGGGAACTTCTACGAGCAGTACGTC. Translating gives CASSLGTGNFYEQYV.

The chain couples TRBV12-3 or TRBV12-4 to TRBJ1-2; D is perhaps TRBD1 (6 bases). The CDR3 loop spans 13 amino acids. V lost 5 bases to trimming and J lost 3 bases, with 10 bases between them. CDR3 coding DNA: TGTGCCAGCAGTCGGACAGTAGACTATGGCTACACCTTC. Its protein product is CASSRTVDYGYTF.